This T cell receptor (beta chain) emerged from a study of blood T cells in healthy people across ages. The donors, healthy Caucasians from Russia, were aged 6 to 90. Whenever a sample was processed, at least 7 million PBMCs were isolated. Next came a second PCR, run for about 7 to 12 cycles, which used a sample-barcoded 5' primer along with a J-beta primer mix. TCRdb itself ran the 5' RACE reads through MiXCR, one entry per CDR3 protein. The sample records about 1.4 million distinct CDR3 sequences, approximately 60% being singletons. The germline V gene encodes CDR1 SQVTM and CDR2 ANQGSEA. V lost 0 bases and J lost 6, with 18 bases in between. The CDR3 spans 16 residues.

The source is a man aged 18 to 29 in good health. Sequencing was performed on blood. This chain connects TRBV29-1 to TRBJ2-1, with D unresolved. The CDR3 nucleotides read TGCAGCGTTGAAGAAAGTTACCTAGGCTTCCTCAATGAGCAGTTCTTC. Translated: CSVEESYLGFLNEQFF.